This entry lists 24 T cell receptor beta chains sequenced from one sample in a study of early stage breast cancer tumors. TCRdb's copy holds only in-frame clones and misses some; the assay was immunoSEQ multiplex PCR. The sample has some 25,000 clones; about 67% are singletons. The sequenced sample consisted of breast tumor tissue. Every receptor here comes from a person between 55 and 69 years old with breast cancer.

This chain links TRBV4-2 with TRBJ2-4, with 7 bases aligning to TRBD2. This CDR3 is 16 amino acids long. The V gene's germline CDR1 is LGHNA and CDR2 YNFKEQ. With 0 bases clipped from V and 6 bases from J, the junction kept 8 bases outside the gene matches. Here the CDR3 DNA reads TGTGCCAGCAGCCAAGATACGACGGGAGGAGGAAACATTCAGTACTTC. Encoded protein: CASSQDTTGGGNIQYF.

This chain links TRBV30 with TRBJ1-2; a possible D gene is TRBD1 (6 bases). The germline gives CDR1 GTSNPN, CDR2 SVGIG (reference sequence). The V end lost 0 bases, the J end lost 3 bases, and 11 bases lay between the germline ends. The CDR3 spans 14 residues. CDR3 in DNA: TGTGCCTGGAGTGTAGCAGGGGTCCACTATGGCTACACCTTC. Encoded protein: CAWSVAGVHYGYTF. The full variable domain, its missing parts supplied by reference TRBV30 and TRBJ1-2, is SQTIHQWPATLVQPVGSPLSLECTVEGTSNPNLYWYRQAAGRGLQLLFYSVGIGQISSEVPQNLSASRPQDRQFILSSKKLLLSDSGFYLCAWSVAGVHYGYTFGSGTRLTVV.

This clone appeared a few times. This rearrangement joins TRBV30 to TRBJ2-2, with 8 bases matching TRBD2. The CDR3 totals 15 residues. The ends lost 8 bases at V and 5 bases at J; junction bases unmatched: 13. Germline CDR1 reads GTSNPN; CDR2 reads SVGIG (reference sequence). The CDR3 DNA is TGTGCCACACCCCTAGCGGGCTGGGGGACCGGGGAGCTGTTTTTT. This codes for CATPLAGWGTGELFF. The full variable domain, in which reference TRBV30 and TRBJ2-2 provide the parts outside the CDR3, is SQTIHQWPATLVQPVGSPLSLECTVEGTSNPNLYWYRQAAGRGLQLLFYSVGIGQISSEVPQNLSASRPQDRQFILSSKKLLLSDSGFYLCATPLAGWGTGELFFGEGSRLTVL.

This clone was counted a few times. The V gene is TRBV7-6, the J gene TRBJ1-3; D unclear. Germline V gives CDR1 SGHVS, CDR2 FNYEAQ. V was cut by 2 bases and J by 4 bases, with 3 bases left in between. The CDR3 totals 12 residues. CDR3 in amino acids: CASSLQGNTIYF. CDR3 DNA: TGTGCCAGCAGCTTACAAGGAAACACCATATATTTT.

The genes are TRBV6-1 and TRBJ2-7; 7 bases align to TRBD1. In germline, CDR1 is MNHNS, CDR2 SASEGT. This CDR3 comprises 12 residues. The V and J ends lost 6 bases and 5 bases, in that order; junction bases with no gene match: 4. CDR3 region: CASRRGPHEQYF. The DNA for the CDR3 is TGTGCCAGCAGAAGGGGGCCGCACGAGCAGTACTTC.

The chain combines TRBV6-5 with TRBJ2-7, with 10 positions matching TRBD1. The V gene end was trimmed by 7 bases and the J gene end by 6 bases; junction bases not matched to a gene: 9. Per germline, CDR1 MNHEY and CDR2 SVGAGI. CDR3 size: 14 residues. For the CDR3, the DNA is TGTGCCAGCATCGGGACAGGGGCTCGGGGCGAGCAGTACTTC. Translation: CASIGTGARGEQYF.

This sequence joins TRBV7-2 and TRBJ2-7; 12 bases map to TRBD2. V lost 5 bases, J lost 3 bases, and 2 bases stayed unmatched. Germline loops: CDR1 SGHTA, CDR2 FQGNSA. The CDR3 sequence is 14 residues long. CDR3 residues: CASSRTSGIYEQYF. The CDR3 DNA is TGTGCCAGCAGCCGGACTAGCGGGATCTACGAGCAGTACTTC.

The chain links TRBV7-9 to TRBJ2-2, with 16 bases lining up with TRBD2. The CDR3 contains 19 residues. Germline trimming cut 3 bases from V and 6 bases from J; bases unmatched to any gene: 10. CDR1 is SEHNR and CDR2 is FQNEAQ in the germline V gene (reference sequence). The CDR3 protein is CASSLGLAGGISRAGELFF. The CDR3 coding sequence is TGTGCCAGCAGCTTGGGACTAGCGGGAGGGATATCCCGAGCCGGGGAGCTGTTTTTT.

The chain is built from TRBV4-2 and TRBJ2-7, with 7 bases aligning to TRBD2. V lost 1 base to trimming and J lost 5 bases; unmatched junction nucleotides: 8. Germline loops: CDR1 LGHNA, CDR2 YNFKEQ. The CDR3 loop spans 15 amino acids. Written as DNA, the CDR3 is TGTGCCAGCAGCCAAGTGGAGGGAGGGACCCACGAGCAGTACTTC. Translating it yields CASSQVEGGTHEQYF.

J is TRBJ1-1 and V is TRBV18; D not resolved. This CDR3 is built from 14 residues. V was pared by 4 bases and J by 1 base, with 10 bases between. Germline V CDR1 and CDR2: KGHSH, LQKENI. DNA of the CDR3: TGTGCCAGCTCACTAGGAGTCAGGAACACTGAAGCTTTCTTT. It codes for CASSLGVRNTEAFF.

The DNA for the CDR3 is TGTGCCAGTATTCCGGGACAGGGGTGGACAGATACGCAGTATTTT. It codes for CASIPGQGWTDTQYF. The V call is TRBV19, the J call TRBJ2-3; 10 nucleotides align to TRBD1. The CDR3 extends over 15 amino acids. Germline V gene lookup returns CDR1 LNHDA and CDR2 SQIVND (reference sequence). V lost 7 bases and J lost 3; bases outside the gene matches: 7.

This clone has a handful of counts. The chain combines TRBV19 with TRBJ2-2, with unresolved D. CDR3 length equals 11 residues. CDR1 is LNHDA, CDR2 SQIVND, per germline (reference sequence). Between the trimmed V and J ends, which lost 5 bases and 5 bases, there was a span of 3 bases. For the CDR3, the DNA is TGTGCCAGTAGTCTAACCGGGGAGCTGTTTTTT. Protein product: CASSLTGELFF.

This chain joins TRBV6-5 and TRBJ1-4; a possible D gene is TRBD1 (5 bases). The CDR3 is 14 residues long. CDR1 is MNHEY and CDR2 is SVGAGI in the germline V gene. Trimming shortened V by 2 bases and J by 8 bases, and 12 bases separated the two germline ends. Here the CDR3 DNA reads TGTGCCAGCAGTTACGACAGCCTAGGGGAAAAACTGTTTTTT. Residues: CASSYDSLGEKLFF.

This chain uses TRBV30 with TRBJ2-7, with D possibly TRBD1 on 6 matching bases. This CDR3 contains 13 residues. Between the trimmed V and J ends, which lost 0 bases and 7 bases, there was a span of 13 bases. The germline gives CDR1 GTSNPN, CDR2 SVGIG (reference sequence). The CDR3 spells CAWSVTGNGEQYF. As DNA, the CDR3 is TGTGCCTGGAGTGTAACAGGGAATGGAGAGCAGTACTTC.

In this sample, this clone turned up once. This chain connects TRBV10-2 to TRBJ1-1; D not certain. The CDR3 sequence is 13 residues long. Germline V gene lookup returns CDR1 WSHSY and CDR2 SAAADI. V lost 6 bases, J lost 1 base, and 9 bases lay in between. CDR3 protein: CASSGGRNTEAFF. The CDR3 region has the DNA TGCGCCAGCAGCGGCGGTCGGAACACTGAAGCTTTCTTT.

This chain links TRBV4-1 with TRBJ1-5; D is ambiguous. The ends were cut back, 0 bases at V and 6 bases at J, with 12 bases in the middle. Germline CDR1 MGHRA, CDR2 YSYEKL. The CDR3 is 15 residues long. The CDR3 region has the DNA TGCGCCAGCAGCCAAGATGTAGCGGCGGGTCAGCCCCAGCATTTT. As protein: CASSQDVAAGQPQHF.

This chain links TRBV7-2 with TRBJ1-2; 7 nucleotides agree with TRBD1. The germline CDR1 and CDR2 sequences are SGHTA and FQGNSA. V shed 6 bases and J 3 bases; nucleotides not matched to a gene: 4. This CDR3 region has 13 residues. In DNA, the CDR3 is TGTGCCAGCAGGGGGGACAGCTACTATGGCTACACCTTC. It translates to CASRGDSYYGYTF.

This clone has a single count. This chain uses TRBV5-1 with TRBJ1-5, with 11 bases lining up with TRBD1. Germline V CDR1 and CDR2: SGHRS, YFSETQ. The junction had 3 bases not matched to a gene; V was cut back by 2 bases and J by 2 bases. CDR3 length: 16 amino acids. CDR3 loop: CASSFGTGGRNQPQHF. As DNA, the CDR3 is TGCGCCAGCAGCTTCGGGACAGGGGGTCGCAATCAGCCCCAGCATTTT.

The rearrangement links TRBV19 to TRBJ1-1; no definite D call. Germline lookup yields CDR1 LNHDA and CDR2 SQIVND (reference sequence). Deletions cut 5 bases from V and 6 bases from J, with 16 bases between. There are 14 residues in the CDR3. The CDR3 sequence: CASSPEGWAAEAFF. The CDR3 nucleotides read TGTGCCAGTAGTCCAGAGGGATGGGCGGCTGAAGCTTTCTTT.

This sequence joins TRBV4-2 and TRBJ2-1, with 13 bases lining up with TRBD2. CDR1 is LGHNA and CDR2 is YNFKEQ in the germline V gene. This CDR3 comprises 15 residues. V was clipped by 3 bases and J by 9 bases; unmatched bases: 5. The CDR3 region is CASSHPGLAGSEQFF. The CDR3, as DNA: TGTGCCAGCAGCCATCCGGGACTAGCGGGATCTGAGCAGTTCTTC.

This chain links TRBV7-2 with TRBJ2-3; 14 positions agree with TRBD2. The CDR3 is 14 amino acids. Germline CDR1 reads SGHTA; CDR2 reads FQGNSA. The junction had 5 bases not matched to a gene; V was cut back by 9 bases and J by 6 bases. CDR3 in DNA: TGTGCCAGTCTGACTAGCGGGAGGGGGGATACGCAGTATTTT. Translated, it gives CASLTSGRGDTQYF.

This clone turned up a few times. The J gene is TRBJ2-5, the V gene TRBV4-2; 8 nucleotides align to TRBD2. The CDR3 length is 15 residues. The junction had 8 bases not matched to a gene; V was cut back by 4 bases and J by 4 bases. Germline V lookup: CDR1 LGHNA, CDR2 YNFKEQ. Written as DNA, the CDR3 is TGTGCCAGCAGCCTGAGCGGGAGTTCCCGAGAGACCCAGTACTTC. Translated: CASSLSGSSRETQYF.

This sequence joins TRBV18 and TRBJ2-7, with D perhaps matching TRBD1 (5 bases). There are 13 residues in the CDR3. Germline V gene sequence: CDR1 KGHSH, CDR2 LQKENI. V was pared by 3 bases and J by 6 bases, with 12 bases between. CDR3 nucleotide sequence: TGTGCCAGCTCACCCTCCCCCCAGGGCGAGCAGTACTTC. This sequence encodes CASSPSPQGEQYF.

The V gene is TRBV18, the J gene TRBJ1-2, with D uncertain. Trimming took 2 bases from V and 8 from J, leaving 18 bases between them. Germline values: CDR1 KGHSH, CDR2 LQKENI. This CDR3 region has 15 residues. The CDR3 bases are TGTGCCAGCTCACCAGCTCGCACGGGCAGAGGGGGCTACACCTTC. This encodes CASSPARTGRGGYTF.